Each of the 32 T cell receptor beta chains below was sequenced from the same sample in a study of T cell responses to AZD1222 COVID-19 vaccine. Measured with immunoSEQ multiplex PCR; TCRdb has only the in-frame clones, and not every one. Of about 120,000 clones in the sample, just over 90% were seen once. Source: peripheral blood, taken 28 days after the second AZD1222 dose. Every receptor here comes from an adult who received the AZD1222 COVID-19 vaccine.

The V and J genes are TRBV4-3 and TRBJ2-6; D is perhaps TRBD1 (6 bases). Trimming pared 4 bases from V and 2 bases from J, leaving 9 bases between. Per the germline V gene, CDR1 is LGHNA and CDR2 is YSLEER. The CDR3 runs 15 residues. CDR3 sequence: CASSPQGTGANVLTF. The CDR3 DNA sequence: TGCGCCAGCAGCCCACAGGGTACTGGGGCCAACGTCCTGACTTTC.

The J gene is TRBJ1-5, the V gene TRBV2; a weak D match, TRBD1 (6 bases). Germline V CDR1 and CDR2: SNHLY, FYNNEI. The CDR3 has 14 residues. Trimming removed 1 base at V and 7 bases at J, with 11 bases between. The CDR3 DNA reads as TGTGCCAGCAGTGAAGACAGGGCACGGCAGCCCCAGCATTTT. Its protein product is CASSEDRARQPQHF. The entire variable domain, with the rest obtained from reference TRBV2 and TRBJ1-5, is as follows: EPEVTQTPSHQVTQMGQEVILRCVPISNHLYFYWYRQILGQKVEFLVSFYNNEISEKSEIFDDQFSVERPDGSNFTLKIRSTKLEDSAMYFCASSEDRARQPQHFGDGTRLSIL.

The V and J genes are TRBV7-2 and TRBJ1-3, with D possibly TRBD1 on 5 matching bases. V was trimmed by 3 bases and J by 0 bases, leaving 12 bases between them. The CDR3 has 16 residues. CDR1 and CDR2 (germline): SGHTA, FQGNSA. The CDR3 DNA reads TGTGCCAGCAGCTTGGGACCAGGGACCTCTGGAAACACCATATATTTT. It translates to CASSLGPGTSGNTIYF.

This chain connects TRBV5-4 to TRBJ2-1; 9 positions agree with TRBD2. The CDR3 consists of 16 residues. Germline V gene sequence: CDR1 SGHNT, CDR2 YYREEE (reference sequence). The ends lost 4 bases at V and 10 bases at J; junction bases unmatched: 15. This CDR3 reads CASSPTAASGIGEQFF. The CDR3 DNA reads as TGTGCCAGCAGCCCCACGGCTGCTAGCGGGATTGGGGAGCAGTTCTTC.

In its sample, this clone was seen once. The chain employs TRBV7-9 and TRBJ1-1, with no clear D. The V and J ends lost 2 bases and 0 bases respectively, with 7 bases between them. CDR3 length equals 14 residues. Looked up from germline, CDR1 is SEHNR and CDR2 is FQNEAQ (reference sequence). The CDR3 loop is CASSLMGLNTEAFF. Written as DNA, the CDR3 is TGTGCCAGCAGCTTAATGGGCCTGAACACTGAAGCTTTCTTT.

The V call is TRBV6-2 or TRBV6-3, the J call TRBJ1-6; D not certain. The ends were cut back, 2 bases at V and 13 bases at J, with 15 bases in the middle. Germline CDR1 is MNHEY and CDR2 is SVGEGT. The CDR3 extends over 14 amino acids. The CDR3 here is CASSYGTGIIPLHF. The CDR3 nucleotides are TGTGCCAGCAGTTACGGAACGGGAATTATCCCCCTCCACTTT.

This clone appeared a few times. The rearrangement uses TRBV19 and TRBJ2-1, with D tentatively TRBD1 (6 bases). This CDR3 comprises 14 residues. The V end was cut by 6 bases, the J end by 4 bases, with 13 bases between. Germline lookup yields CDR1 LNHDA and CDR2 SQIVND (reference sequence). CDR3: CASSPRDTYNEQFF. The CDR3 region has the DNA TGTGCCAGTAGCCCAAGGGACACTTACAATGAGCAGTTCTTC.

This chain connects TRBV2 to TRBJ2-7; D remains unclear. Germline lookup yields CDR1 SNHLY and CDR2 FYNNEI. This CDR3 is built from 11 residues. V gave up 6 bases and J gave up 1 base, with 4 bases separating them. Written as DNA, the CDR3 is TGTGCCAGCAGCCCTTCCTACGAGCAGTACTTC. Translated: CASSPSYEQYF.

V and J are TRBV12-5 and TRBJ1-2; no clear D. V was shortened by 4 bases and J by 4 bases, with 10 bases between the two germline ends. The germline V gene has CDR1 LGHNT and CDR2 FRNRAP. The CDR3 consists of 13 residues. The CDR3 loop reads CASGSSRFYGYTF. The CDR3 nucleotides read TGTGCTAGTGGTTCCTCCCGATTCTATGGCTACACCTTC.

The J gene is TRBJ2-5, the V gene TRBV3-1 (or the pseudogene TRBV3-2); D call uncertain. Looked up from germline, CDR1 is LGHDT and CDR2 is YNNKEL (reference sequence). Trimming took 0 bases from V and 4 from J, leaving 9 bases between them. This CDR3 has 14 amino acids. The CDR3 coding sequence is TGTGCCAGCAGCCAAGAATTCCACGGAGAGACCCAGTACTTC. It specifies CASSQEFHGETQYF.

This clone was seen once. The CDR3 DNA is TGTGCCAGTAGTATGGGAATAGCGGGAGGGCCGGAAGATACGCAGTATTTT. Protein sequence: CASSMGIAGGPEDTQYF. The J gene is TRBJ2-3, the V gene TRBV19; 11 nucleotides align to TRBD2. The CDR3 contains 17 residues. V was pared by 3 bases and J by 5 bases, with 10 bases of the junction left unmatched. Germline V lookup: CDR1 LNHDA, CDR2 SQIVND (reference sequence).

The chain uses TRBV27 and TRBJ2-7, with D uncertain. The V end lost 2 bases, the J end lost 3 bases, and 14 bases lay between the germline ends. The CDR3 consists of 15 residues. Germline V CDR1 and CDR2: MNHEY, SMNVEV (reference sequence). CDR3 in DNA: TGTGCCAGCAGTTTAGGCTCCGGCCCGGGCTACGAGCAGTACTTC. This translates into CASSLGSGPGYEQYF.

The V gene is TRBV3-1 (or the pseudogene TRBV3-2), the J gene TRBJ2-1, with no clear D. V was pared by 0 bases and J by 7 bases, with 16 bases between. This CDR3 has 16 residues. Germline V gives CDR1 LGHDT, CDR2 YNNKEL (reference sequence). CDR3 loop: CASSQDWGWAENEQFF. DNA of the CDR3: TGTGCCAGCAGCCAAGATTGGGGATGGGCGGAGAATGAGCAGTTCTTC.

The rearrangement links TRBV27 to TRBJ2-3; weak D call: TRBD1 (5 bases). The CDR3 sequence is 15 residues long. The germline V gene encodes CDR1 MNHEY and CDR2 SMNVEV (reference sequence). V was shortened by 6 bases and J by 2 bases, with 15 bases between the two germline ends. Here the CDR3 DNA reads TGTGCCAGCAGACCAGGGTTCATGTACACAGATACGCAGTATTTT. Protein sequence: CASRPGFMYTDTQYF.

The rearrangement links TRBV10-3 to TRBJ2-1, with D hard to call. The V and J ends lost 7 bases and 8 bases respectively, with 18 bases between them. In germline, CDR1 is ENHRY, CDR2 SYGVKD. The CDR3 extends over 14 amino acids. CDR3 sequence (DNA): TGTGCCATCACCCCATTAGATGGCGGCTATGAGCAGTTCTTC. It encodes CAITPLDGGYEQFF.

This chain uses TRBV19 with TRBJ2-2; the D is unclear. Germline V gene data show CDR1 as LNHDA and CDR2 as SQIVND (reference sequence). V was cut by 3 bases and J by 5 bases, with 4 bases left in between. The CDR3 length is 12 residues. The CDR3 sequence is CASSISTGELFF. The CDR3 DNA sequence: TGTGCCAGTAGTATCTCTACCGGGGAGCTGTTTTTT.

The chain uses TRBV20-1 and TRBJ2-3; either TRBD1 or TRBD2 may fit D (5 bases each). There are 15 residues in the CDR3. The V end lost 3 bases, the J end lost 0 bases, and 13 bases lay between the germline ends. Germline-derived CDR1 and CDR2 are DFQATT and SNEGSKA (reference sequence). The DNA for the CDR3 is TGCAGTGCTAGTTTAGGGACCCCAAGCACAGATACGCAGTATTTT. It specifies CSASLGTPSTDTQYF.

This sequence joins TRBV19 and TRBJ2-7, with TRBD2 matching over 7 bases. Looked up from germline, CDR1 is LNHDA and CDR2 is SQIVND (reference sequence). The CDR3 is 11 amino acids. V was pared by 10 bases and J by 4 bases, with 4 bases of the junction left unmatched. The CDR3 spells CATASGYEQYF. The CDR3 bases are TGTGCCACCGCTAGCGGATACGAGCAGTACTTC.

The chain couples TRBV28 to TRBJ2-5; possibly TRBD1 for D (5 bases). The CDR3 totals 15 residues. The germline V gene encodes CDR1 MDHEN and CDR2 SYDVKM. Trimming shortened V by 4 bases and J by 5 bases, and 17 bases separated the two germline ends. In DNA form, the CDR3 reads TGTGCCAGCAGTTATCGGCAGTCACCAGGGGAGACCCAGTACTTC. The encoded protein is CASSYRQSPGETQYF. Looking up the rest from reference TRBV28 and TRBJ2-5 gives the full variable domain: DVKVTQSSRYLVKRTGEKVFLECVQDMDHENMFWYRQDPGLGLRLIYFSYDVKMKEKGDIPEGYSVSREKKERFSLILESASTNQTSMYLCASSYRQSPGETQYFGPGTRLLVL.

The table lists this clone with a count of one. V is TRBV6-6 and J is TRBJ2-7; tentatively, D is TRBD2 (7 bases). The CDR3 extends over 14 amino acids. The V gene lost 7 bases and the J gene lost 5 bases, with 18 bases spanning the gap. Germline CDR1 MNHNY, CDR2 SVGAGI (reference sequence). CDR3 loop: CASTMGGAGHEQYF. The CDR3 DNA sequence: TGTGCCAGCACCATGGGGGGGGCGGGTCACGAGCAGTACTTC.

This sequence joins TRBV9 and TRBJ1-4, with TRBD1 as a possible D gene (5 bases). The germline V gene encodes CDR1 SGDLS and CDR2 YYNGEE. The CDR3 sequence is 13 residues long. Trimming removed 0 bases from V and 8 bases from J, with 8 bases in between. The CDR3 loop reads CASSVAGEEKLFF. The CDR3 bases are TGTGCCAGCAGCGTAGCGGGGGAAGAAAAACTGTTTTTT.

The chain joins TRBV27 to TRBJ1-3; a possible D gene is TRBD1 (6 bases). The germline V gene has CDR1 MNHEY and CDR2 SMNVEV (reference sequence). The V end was cut by 2 bases, the J end by 4 bases, with 12 bases between. The CDR3 runs 15 residues. CDR3 in amino acids: CASSLTGTRGNTIYF. Written as DNA, the CDR3 is TGTGCCAGCAGTTTAACAGGGACTAGAGGAAACACCATATATTTT.

The rearrangement links TRBV19 to TRBJ2-3; D gene unclear. V lost 5 bases, J lost 7 bases, and 13 bases lay in between. The germline V gene encodes CDR1 LNHDA and CDR2 SQIVND (reference sequence). The CDR3 extends over 13 amino acids. CDR3 DNA sequence: TGTGCCAGTAGTTCAAAAGCCTACAATACGCAGTATTTT. It codes for CASSSKAYNTQYF.

The chain is built from TRBV19 and TRBJ2-6; TRBD1 agrees at 8 bases. This CDR3 region has 17 residues. Germline V gene lookup returns CDR1 LNHDA and CDR2 SQIVND (reference sequence). J lost 0 bases, V lost 2 bases, and 3 bases had no gene match. The CDR3 sequence is CASSIHRGDSGANVLTF. The CDR3 region has the DNA TGTGCCAGTAGTATACACAGGGGGGACTCTGGGGCCAACGTCCTGACTTTC.

The gene calls are TRBV7-3 and TRBJ2-7; possible D gene TRBD1, 5 bases. From germline, CDR1 is SGHTA and CDR2 FQGTGA. The CDR3 contains 13 residues. V lost 5 bases to trimming and J lost 6 bases, with 14 bases between them. CDR3 residues: CASSPPGFSEQYF. The CDR3 region has the DNA TGTGCCAGCAGCCCACCAGGGTTCAGCGAGCAGTACTTC.

The CDR3 region is CASSEIGLTNEKLFF. The CDR3 DNA reads as TGTGCCAGCAGTGAAATAGGGCTAACTAATGAAAAACTGTTTTTT. The gene calls are TRBV2 and TRBJ1-4; D is unclear. Between the trimmed V and J ends, which lost 2 bases and 1 base, there was a span of 8 bases. The germline gives CDR1 SNHLY, CDR2 FYNNEI. This CDR3 contains 15 residues.

This chain links TRBV5-4 with TRBJ1-5; 7 nucleotides line up with TRBD1. Germline V gene sequence: CDR1 SGHNT, CDR2 YYREEE (reference sequence). The CDR3 runs 13 residues. V lost 4 bases to trimming and J lost 5 bases; unmatched junction nucleotides: 3. The CDR3 DNA reads as TGTGCCAGCAGCGTTGACAGGGATCAGCCCCAGCATTTT. This codes for CASSVDRDQPQHF.

V is TRBV30 and J is TRBJ1-1, with a possible D match to TRBD1 (5 bases). The CDR3 contains 11 residues. Germline V gene data show CDR1 as GTSNPN and CDR2 as SVGIG (reference sequence). Trimming left V 2 bases short and J 11 bases short, with 12 bases between. For the CDR3, the DNA is TGTGCCTGGAGTTCCGGGGCTCAGGCTTTCTTT. Its translation: CAWSSGAQAFF.

This clone appeared a single time. The V and J genes are TRBV6-5 and TRBJ2-1, with D perhaps TRBD2 (6 bases). Trimming removed 7 bases from V and 5 bases from J, with 18 bases in between. The CDR3 runs to 15 residues. Germline loops: CDR1 MNHEY, CDR2 SVGAGI. CDR3 region: CASTRLRGVHNEQFF. DNA for the CDR3: TGTGCCAGCACCAGACTGCGGGGCGTACACAATGAGCAGTTCTTC.

The V gene is TRBV10-3, the J gene TRBJ1-2, with 8 positions matching TRBD1. The CDR3 loop spans 15 amino acids. V shed 10 bases and J 0 bases; nucleotides not matched to a gene: 10. Germline V gives CDR1 ENHRY, CDR2 SYGVKD. This chain's CDR3 is CATLRDRPSNYGYTF. The CDR3 DNA reads as TGTGCCACCCTCCGGGACAGGCCCTCTAACTATGGCTACACCTTC.

The gene calls are TRBV6-2 or TRBV6-3 and TRBJ1-1; a possible D gene is TRBD1 (6 bases). V was trimmed by 0 bases and J by 1 base, leaving 9 bases between them. The V gene's germline CDR1 is MNHEY and CDR2 SVGEGT. The CDR3 consists of 15 residues. The CDR3 coding sequence is TGTGCCAGCAGTTACTCAGGGGGACGGAACACTGAAGCTTTCTTT. It translates to CASSYSGGRNTEAFF.

The V gene is TRBV12-3 or TRBV12-4, the J gene TRBJ2-3, with 7 bases that match TRBD1. This CDR3 has 12 amino acids. V lost 7 bases, J lost 4 bases, and 2 bases stayed unmatched. The CDR3 DNA follows: TGTGCCAGCAACACAGGGGCAGATACGCAGTATTTT. It yields the protein CASNTGADTQYF.